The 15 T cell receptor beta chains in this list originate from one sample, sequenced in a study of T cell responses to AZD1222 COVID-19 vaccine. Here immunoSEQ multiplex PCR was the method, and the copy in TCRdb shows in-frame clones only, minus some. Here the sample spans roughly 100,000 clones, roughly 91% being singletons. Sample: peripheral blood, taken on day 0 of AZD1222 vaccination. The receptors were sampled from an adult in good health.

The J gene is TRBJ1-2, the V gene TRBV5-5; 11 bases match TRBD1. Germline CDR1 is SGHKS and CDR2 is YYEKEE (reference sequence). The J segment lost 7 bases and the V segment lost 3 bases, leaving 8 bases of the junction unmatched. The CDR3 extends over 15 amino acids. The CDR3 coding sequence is TGTGCCAGCAGCTCGCAGGGACAGGGGGTGTTTGGCTACACCTTC. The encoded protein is CASSSQGQGVFGYTF.

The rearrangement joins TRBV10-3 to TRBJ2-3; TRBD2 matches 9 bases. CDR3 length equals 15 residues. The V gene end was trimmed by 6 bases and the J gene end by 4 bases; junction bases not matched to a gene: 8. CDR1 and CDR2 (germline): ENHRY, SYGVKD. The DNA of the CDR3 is TGTGCCATCAGGAATAGCGGGAGTGAGGCAGATACGCAGTATTTT. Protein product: CAIRNSGSEADTQYF.

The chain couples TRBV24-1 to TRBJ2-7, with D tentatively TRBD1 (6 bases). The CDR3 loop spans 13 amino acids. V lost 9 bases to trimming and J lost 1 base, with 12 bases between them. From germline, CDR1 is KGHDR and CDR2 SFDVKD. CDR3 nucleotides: TGTGCCACCGAGGACAGCGGTTCCTACGAGCAGTACTTC. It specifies CATEDSGSYEQYF.

CDR3 sequence: CASSLAQAATYEQYF. The CDR3 DNA follows: TGTGCCAGCAGCTTAGCGCAGGCAGCTACCTACGAGCAGTACTTC. The rearrangement joins TRBV7-6 to TRBJ2-7; D not certain. The CDR3 loop spans 15 amino acids. Trimming left V 0 bases short and J 2 bases short, with 11 bases between. Germline assignment: CDR1 SGHVS and CDR2 FNYEAQ.

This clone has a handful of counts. The DNA for the CDR3 is TGTGCCAGCAGTTCCTTCGGGCCTAGGGGTGGAAACACCATATATTTT. Protein product: CASSSFGPRGGNTIYF. The chain has TRBV27 and TRBJ1-3; tentative D call: TRBD1 (5 bases). V was cut by 4 bases and J by 3 bases, with 16 bases left in between. This CDR3 is built from 16 residues. Germline lookup yields CDR1 MNHEY and CDR2 SMNVEV (reference sequence).

The CDR3 DNA reads as TGTGCCAGCAGTCCTCAATGGACTAGAGAACTCTACAATGAGCAGTTCTTC. It is translated as CASSPQWTRELYNEQFF. The chain has TRBV27 and TRBJ2-1, with TRBD2 matching over 7 bases. V lost 5 bases, J lost 3 bases, and 13 bases stayed unmatched. The CDR3 loop spans 17 amino acids. In germline, CDR1 is MNHEY, CDR2 SMNVEV (reference sequence).

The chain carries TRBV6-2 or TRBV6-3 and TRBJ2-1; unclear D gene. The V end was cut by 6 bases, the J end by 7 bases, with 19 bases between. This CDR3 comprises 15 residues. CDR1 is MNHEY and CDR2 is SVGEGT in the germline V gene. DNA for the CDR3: TGTGCCAGCAGCCCACCGGGCACCTTTAAGAATGAGCAGTTCTTC. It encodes CASSPPGTFKNEQFF.

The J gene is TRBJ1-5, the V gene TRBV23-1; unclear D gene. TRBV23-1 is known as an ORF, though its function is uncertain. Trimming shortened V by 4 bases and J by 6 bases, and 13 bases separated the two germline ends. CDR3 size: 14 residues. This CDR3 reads CASSLPRDAQPQHF. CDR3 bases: TGCGCCAGCAGTCTTCCCAGAGATGCTCAGCCCCAGCATTTT.

Here the CDR3 DNA reads TGTGCCAGCGGGAGGGGCAACACAGATACGCAGTATTTT. It codes for CASGRGNTDTQYF. V usage is TRBV7-3 and J usage is TRBJ2-3; 7 bases line up with TRBD2. The CDR3 has 13 amino acids. CDR1 SGHTA and CDR2 FQGTGA come from the germline V gene. V was clipped by 8 bases and J by 2 bases; unmatched bases: 4.

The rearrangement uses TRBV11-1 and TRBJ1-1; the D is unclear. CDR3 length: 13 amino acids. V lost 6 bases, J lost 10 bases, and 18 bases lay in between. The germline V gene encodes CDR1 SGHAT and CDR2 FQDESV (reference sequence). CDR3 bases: TGTGCCAGCAGACCTGACCCAACCGAAGGAGCTTTCTTT. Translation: CASRPDPTEGAFF.

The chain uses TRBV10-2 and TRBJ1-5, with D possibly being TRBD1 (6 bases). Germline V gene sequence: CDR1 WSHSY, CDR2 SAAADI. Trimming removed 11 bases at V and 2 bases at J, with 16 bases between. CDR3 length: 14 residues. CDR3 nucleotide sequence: TGCGCCGTCCGGGGGGCCGGGGGCAATCAGCCCCAGCATTTT. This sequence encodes CAVRGAGGNQPQHF.

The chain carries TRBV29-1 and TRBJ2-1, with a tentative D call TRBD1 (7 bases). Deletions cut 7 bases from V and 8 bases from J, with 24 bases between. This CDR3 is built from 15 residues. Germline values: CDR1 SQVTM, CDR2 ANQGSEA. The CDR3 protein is CSAVPWQGGRYEQFF. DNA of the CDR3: TGCAGCGCCGTCCCGTGGCAGGGGGGAAGGTATGAGCAGTTCTTC.

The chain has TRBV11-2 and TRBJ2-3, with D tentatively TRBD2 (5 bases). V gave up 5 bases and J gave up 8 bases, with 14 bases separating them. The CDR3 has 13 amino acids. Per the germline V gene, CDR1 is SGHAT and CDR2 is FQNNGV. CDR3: CASSPGNQGTQYF. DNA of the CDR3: TGTGCCAGCAGCCCGGGAAACCAAGGTACGCAGTATTTT.

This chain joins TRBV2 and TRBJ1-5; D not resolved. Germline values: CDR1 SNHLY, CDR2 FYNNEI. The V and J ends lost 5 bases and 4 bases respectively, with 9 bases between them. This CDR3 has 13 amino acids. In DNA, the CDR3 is TGTGCCAGCAGTTCGTCTGAGAATCAGCCCCAGCATTTT. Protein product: CASSSSENQPQHF.

DNA of the CDR3: TGCGCCAGCAGCCGTTTATACCAGGGACAGGCAGCTGGAAACATTCAGTACTTC. Translating gives CASSRLYQGQAAGNIQYF. The chain combines TRBV4-1 with TRBJ2-4, with TRBD1 matching over 8 bases. Trimming removed 4 bases from V and 6 bases from J; junction bases left unmatched: 17. The CDR3 consists of 18 residues. The germline V gene has CDR1 MGHRA and CDR2 YSYEKL.